This T cell receptor beta chain was profiled in a study of chemoradiotherapy in HPV16-positive cancers. Study-wide context: Candidate HPV-specific clones and shared TCR motifs came from a couple of HPV16-positive patients.

Profiled with immunoSEQ multiplex PCR; TCRdb holds only in-frame clones, not every one. The sample consists of some 3,200 clones, 70% to 80% of them appearing once. This CDR3 spans 15 amino acids. V was pared by 3 bases and J by 3 bases, with 2 bases of the junction left unmatched. Germline values: CDR1 MNHEY, CDR2 SMNVEV (reference sequence). The sequences come from tumor tissue, collected from a patient who underwent chemoradiotherapy. The TCR comes from a human donor with HPV-associated anogenital cancer. The rearrangement joins TRBV27 to TRBJ2-2; 9 bases align to TRBD1. The CDR3 DNA is TGTGCCAGCAGTTTTGGGGACAGGGACACCGGGGAGCTGTTTTTT. Translated, it gives CASSFGDRDTGELFF.